The source of this T cell receptor beta chain is a study of post-analysis software for immune sequencing data. Study in general: The study covered relapsing-remitting, secondary progressive and progressive-relapsing courses of multiple sclerosis.

Incorporated into the TCR beta cDNA libraries were unique molecular identifiers, which served to reduce PCR and sequencing biases. When 1 to 10 million T cells were used, they gave around 500,000 cDNA molecules. TCRdb re-analysed the PCR reads in MiXCR, keeping a single row per CDR3 protein. The table lists 650,000 to 850,000 distinct CDR3 sequences, more than 45% of them singletons. This clonotype was found a few times. No antigen is known for it. Study conclusions and caveats: Relative to controls, patients had five TRBV segments at higher frequency, with TRBV5-6, TRBV5-1 and TRBV20-1 among these. Normalized Chao1 diversity was significantly reduced in patients versus controls.

The CDR3 length is 15 residues. The germline CDR1 and CDR2 sequences are SEHNR and FQNEAQ (reference sequence). Trimming took 4 bases from V and 4 from J; bases not matched to a gene: 8. The sequence was obtained from a girl aged 5-17 years with multiple sclerosis. The chain carries TRBV7-9 and TRBJ1-2, with TRBD1 identical over 8 bases. The sample consisted of blood. As DNA, the CDR3 is TGTGCCAGCAGCTCGGGACAGGCTTCTATCTATGGCTACACCTTC. Its translation is CASSSGQASIYGYTF. The complete variable domain, with remaining parts taken from reference TRBV7-9 and TRBJ1-2, reads DTGVSQNPRHKITKRGQNVTFRCDPISEHNRLYWYRQTLGQGPEFLTYFQNEAQLEKSRLLSDRFSAERPKGSFSTLEIQRTEQGDSAMYLCASSSGQASIYGYTFGSGTRLTVV.